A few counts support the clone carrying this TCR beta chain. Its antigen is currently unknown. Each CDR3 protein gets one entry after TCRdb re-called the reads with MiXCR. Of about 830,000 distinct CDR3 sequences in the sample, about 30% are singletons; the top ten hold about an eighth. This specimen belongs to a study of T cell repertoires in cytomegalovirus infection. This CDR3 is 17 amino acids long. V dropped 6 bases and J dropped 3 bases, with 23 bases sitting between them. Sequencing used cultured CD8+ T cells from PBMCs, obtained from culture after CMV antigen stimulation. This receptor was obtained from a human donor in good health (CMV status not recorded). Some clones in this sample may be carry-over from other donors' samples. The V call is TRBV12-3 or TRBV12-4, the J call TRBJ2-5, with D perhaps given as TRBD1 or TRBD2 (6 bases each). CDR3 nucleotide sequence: TGTGCCAGCAGCCATTTAGGACAGCGGACGGGGGAAGAGACCCAGTACTTC. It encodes CASSHLGQRTGEETQYF.